Listed below are T cell receptor beta chains from one sample, sequenced in a study of blood T cell repertoires in COVID-19. This table comes from immunoSEQ multiplex PCR, and its TCRdb copy is limited to in-frame clones, with some not included. The sample lists more than 60,000 clones, about 88% occurring once. The sample taken for sequencing was peripheral blood. The receptors derive from a woman aged 50 to 65 with active or convalescent COVID-19. CDR3s include the opening cysteine and the closing phenylalanine or tryptophan.

V gene: TRBV18; CDR3 protein: CASSPSSGGSYNEQFF
V gene: TRBV15; CDR3 protein: CATSKLATSGRVAGELFF
V gene: TRBV25-1; CDR3 protein: CASSEYRQGGLDTQYF
V gene: TRBV28; CDR3 protein: CANSPGTSGLLLNEQFF
V gene: TRBV4-1; CDR3 protein: CASSSRQAGPYNSPLHF
V gene: TRBV7-9; CDR3 protein: CASSLGQGAYGYTF
V gene: TRBV29-1; CDR3 protein: CSGAGQGEGTQYF
V gene: TRBV6-5; CDR3 protein: CASKAGYSTDTQYF
V gene: TRBV29-1; CDR3 protein: CSVVGGGNYEQYF
V gene: TRBV5-6; CDR3 protein: CASSLGSGYEQYF
V gene: TRBV19; CDR3 protein: CASSILAGDTTQYF
V gene: TRBV11-2; CDR3 protein: CASSFSPTSGSYEQYF
V gene: TRBV7-9; CDR3 protein: CASSLRGQSTEAFF
V gene: TRBV29-1; CDR3 protein: CSIPGTGVSEQYF
V gene: TRBV10-3; CDR3 protein: CAIRAVAGEAGNTDTQYF
V gene: TRBV18; CDR3 protein: CASSPLQGVQETQYF
V gene: TRBV27; CDR3 protein: CASAGPSGSYNEQFF
V gene: TRBV29-1; CDR3 protein: CSVETGLGGDEQFF
V gene: TRBV19; CDR3 protein: CASSKGQARTDTQYF
V gene: TRBV19; CDR3 protein: CASSLRSGSEQFF
V gene: TRBV2; CDR3 protein: CASRLDRIVEQYF
V gene: TRBV18; CDR3 protein: CASSPPTSGSLTGELFF
V gene: TRBV7-9; CDR3 protein: CASSLGLAGVNEQFF
V gene: TRBV2; CDR3 protein: CASSELARGSGSGYTF
V gene: TRBV28; CDR3 protein: CASSPDYRQYEQYF
V gene: TRBV7-9; CDR3 protein: CASSLGLAGGNEQFF
V gene: TRBV5-1; CDR3 protein: CASSDPGQATNEKLFF
V gene: TRBV12-5; CDR3 protein: CASGLENPGGNTEAFF
V gene: TRBV6-5; CDR3 protein: CASKGGNEKLFF
V gene: TRBV5-6; CDR3 protein: CASSLGTSSYNEQFF
V gene: TRBV5-4; CDR3 protein: CASSLDRGRGNTIYF
V gene: TRBV19; CDR3 protein: CASSPGTGGSYTF
V gene: TRBV5-1; CDR3 protein: CASSLVQGGTGELFF
V gene: TRBV6-1; CDR3 protein: CASSEGQANTEAFF
V gene: TRBV5-5; CDR3 protein: CASSTYATNEKLFF
V gene: TRBV5-1; CDR3 protein: CASSPSGYEQYF
V gene: TRBV21-1; CDR3 protein: CASSNRRTGGQGGTEAFF
V gene: TRBV11-2; CDR3 protein: CASSLDRGSTGYTF
V gene: TRBV11-2; CDR3 protein: CASSLEASGNYEQYF
V gene: TRBV12-5; CDR3 protein: CASGLGGSSYNEQFF
V gene: TRBV6-2/TRBV6-3; CDR3 protein: CASSYLQASSYNEQFF
V gene: TRBV3-1/TRBV3-2; CDR3 protein: CASSLLGLAGDGDTQYF
V gene: TRBV14; CDR3 protein: CASSQEFRGGNTEAFF
V gene: TRBV7-8; CDR3 protein: CASSLVLVAATTNTEAFF
V gene: TRBV27; CDR3 protein: CASSYPGSGTGELFF
V gene: TRBV5-6; CDR3 protein: CASSQSTGVFRYEQYF
V gene: TRBV7-6; CDR3 protein: CASSTSGSPETQYF
V gene: TRBV11-1; CDR3 protein: CASVQGSYNEQFF
V gene: TRBV30; CDR3 protein: CAWRRKTSSNEQFF